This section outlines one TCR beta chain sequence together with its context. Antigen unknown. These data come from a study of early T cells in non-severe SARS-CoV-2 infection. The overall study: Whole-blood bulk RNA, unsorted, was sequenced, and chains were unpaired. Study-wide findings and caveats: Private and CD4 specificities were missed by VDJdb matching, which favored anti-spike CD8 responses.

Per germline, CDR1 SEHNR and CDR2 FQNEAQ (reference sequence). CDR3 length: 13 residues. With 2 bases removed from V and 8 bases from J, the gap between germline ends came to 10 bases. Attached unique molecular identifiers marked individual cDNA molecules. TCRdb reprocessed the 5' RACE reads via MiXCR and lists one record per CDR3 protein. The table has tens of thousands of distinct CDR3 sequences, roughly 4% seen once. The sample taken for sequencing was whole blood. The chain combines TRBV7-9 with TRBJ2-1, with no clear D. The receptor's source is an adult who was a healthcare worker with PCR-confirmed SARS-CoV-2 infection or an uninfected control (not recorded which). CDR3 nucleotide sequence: TGTGCCAGCAGCTTATTTGCGGCGGATGAGCAGTTCTTC. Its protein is CASSLFAADEQFF.